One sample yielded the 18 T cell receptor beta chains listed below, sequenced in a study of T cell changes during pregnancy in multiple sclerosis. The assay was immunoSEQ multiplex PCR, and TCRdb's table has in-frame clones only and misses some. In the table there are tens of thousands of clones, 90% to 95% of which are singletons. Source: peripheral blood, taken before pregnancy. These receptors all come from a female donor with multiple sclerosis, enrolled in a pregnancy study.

This CDR3 is CASTRVKNEQYF. The CDR3 DNA follows: TGTGCCAGCACCAGGGTAAAAAACGAGCAGTACTTC. V gene TRBV6-1 combines with J gene TRBJ2-7; D may be TRBD1 (5 bases). Per germline, CDR1 MNHNS and CDR2 SASEGT. With 7 bases removed from V and 5 bases from J, the gap between germline ends came to 12 bases. The CDR3 contains 12 residues.

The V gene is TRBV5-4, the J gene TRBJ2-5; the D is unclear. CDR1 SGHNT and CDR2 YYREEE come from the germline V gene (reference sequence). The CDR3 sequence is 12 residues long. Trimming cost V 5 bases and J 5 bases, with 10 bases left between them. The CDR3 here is CASSQFGETQYF. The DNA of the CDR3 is TGTGCCAGCAGTCAATTCGGGGAGACCCAGTACTTC.

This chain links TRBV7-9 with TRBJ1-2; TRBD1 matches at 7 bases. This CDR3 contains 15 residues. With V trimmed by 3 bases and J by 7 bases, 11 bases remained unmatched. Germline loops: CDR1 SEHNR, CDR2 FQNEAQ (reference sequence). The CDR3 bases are TGTGCCAGCAGCTTTCGACAGGGAGTCACAGGTGGCTACACCTTC. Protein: CASSFRQGVTGGYTF.

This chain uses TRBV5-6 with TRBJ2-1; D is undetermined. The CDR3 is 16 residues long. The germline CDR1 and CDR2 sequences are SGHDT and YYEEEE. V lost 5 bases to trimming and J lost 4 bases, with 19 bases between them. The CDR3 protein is CASRPDGPLLYNEQFF. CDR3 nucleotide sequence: TGTGCCAGCAGACCGGATGGGCCGTTGCTTTACAATGAGCAGTTCTTC. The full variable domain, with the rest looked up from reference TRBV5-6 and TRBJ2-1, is DAGVTQSPTHLIKTRGQQVTLRCSPKSGHDTVSWYQQALGQGPQFIFQYYEEEERQRGNFPDRFSGHQFPNYSSELNVNALLLGDSALYLCASRPDGPLLYNEQFFGPGTRLTVL.

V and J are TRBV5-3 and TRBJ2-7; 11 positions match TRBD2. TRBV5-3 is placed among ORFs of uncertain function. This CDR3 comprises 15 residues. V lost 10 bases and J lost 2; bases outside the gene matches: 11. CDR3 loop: CADQSGTSGPYEQYF. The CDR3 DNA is TGTGCCGACCAGTCCGGGACTAGCGGACCCTACGAGCAGTACTTC.

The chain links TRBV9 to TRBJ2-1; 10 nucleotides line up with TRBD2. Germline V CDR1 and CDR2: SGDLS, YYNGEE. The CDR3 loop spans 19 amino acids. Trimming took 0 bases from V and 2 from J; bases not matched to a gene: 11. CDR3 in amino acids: CASSVGEREGLEPYNEQFF. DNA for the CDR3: TGTGCCAGCAGCGTAGGGGAGCGGGAGGGCCTCGAGCCCTACAATGAGCAGTTCTTC.

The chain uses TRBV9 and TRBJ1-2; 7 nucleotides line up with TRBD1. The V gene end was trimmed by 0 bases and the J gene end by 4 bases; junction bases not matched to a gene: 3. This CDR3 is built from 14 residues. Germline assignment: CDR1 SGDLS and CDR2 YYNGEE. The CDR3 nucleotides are TGTGCCAGCAGCGTAGATACAGGGGCCTATGGCTACACCTTC. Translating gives CASSVDTGAYGYTF.

The CDR3 DNA sequence: TGTGCCAGTAGTTTTGCTACAGGGGGATATGGCTACACCTTC. It is translated as CASSFATGGYGYTF. The chain uses TRBV19 and TRBJ1-2, with 8 bases fitting TRBD1. From germline, CDR1 is LNHDA and CDR2 SQIVND (reference sequence). The V segment lost 5 bases and the J segment 5 bases; nucleotides outside the gene matches: 7. The CDR3 spans 14 residues.

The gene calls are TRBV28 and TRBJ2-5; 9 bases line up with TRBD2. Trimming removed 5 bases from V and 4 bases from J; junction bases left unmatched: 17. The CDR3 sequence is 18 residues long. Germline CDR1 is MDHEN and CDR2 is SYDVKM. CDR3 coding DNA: TGTGCCAGCAGTCTGAACCCCCATGATGGCGGGAGGGGAGAGACCCAGTACTTC. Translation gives CASSLNPHDGGRGETQYF.

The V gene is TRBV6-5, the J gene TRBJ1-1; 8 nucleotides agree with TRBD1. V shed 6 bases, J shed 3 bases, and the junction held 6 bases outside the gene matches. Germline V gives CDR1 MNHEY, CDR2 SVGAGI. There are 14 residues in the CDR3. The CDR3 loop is CASSRGLEDTEAFF. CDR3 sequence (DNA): TGTGCCAGCAGCAGGGGGCTCGAGGACACTGAAGCTTTCTTT.

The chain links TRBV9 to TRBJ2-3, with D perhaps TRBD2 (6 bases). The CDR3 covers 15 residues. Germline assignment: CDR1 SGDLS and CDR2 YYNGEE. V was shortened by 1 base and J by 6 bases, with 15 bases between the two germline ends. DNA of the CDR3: TGTGCCAGCAGCGTAAGAACTAGCCTGTTTGATACGCAGTATTTT. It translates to CASSVRTSLFDTQYF.

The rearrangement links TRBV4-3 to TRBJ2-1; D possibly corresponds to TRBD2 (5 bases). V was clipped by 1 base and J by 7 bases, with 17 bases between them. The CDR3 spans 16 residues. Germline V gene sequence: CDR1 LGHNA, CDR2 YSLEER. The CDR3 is CASSQVGAGRWNEQFF. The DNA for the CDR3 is TGCGCCAGCAGCCAAGTGGGAGCCGGGCGGTGGAATGAGCAGTTCTTC.

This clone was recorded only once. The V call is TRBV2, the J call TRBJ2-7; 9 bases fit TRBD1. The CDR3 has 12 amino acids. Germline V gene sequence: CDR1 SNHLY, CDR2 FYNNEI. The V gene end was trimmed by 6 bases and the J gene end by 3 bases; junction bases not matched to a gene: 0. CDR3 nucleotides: TGTGCCAGCAGGACAGGGGGCTACGAGCAGTACTTC. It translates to CASRTGGYEQYF.

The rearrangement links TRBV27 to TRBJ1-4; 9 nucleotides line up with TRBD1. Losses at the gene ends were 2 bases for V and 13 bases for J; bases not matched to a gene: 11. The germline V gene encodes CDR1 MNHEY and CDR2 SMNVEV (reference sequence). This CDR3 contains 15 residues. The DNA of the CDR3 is TGTGCCAGCAGTTTAAGGGACAGGGTTTGGTTGATACTGTTTTTT. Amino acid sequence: CASSLRDRVWLILFF.

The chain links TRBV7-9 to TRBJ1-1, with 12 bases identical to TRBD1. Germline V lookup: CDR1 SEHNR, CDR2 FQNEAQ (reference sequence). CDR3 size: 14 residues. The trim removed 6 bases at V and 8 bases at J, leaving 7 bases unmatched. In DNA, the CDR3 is TGTGCCAGCAGACCGGGACAGGGGGCTCTCGAAGCTTTCTTT. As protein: CASRPGQGALEAFF. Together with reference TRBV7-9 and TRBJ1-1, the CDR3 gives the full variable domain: DTGVSQNPRHKITKRGQNVTFRCDPISEHNRLYWYRQTLGQGPEFLTYFQNEAQLEKSRLLSDRFSAERPKGSFSTLEIQRTEQGDSAMYLCASRPGQGALEAFFGQGTRLTVV.

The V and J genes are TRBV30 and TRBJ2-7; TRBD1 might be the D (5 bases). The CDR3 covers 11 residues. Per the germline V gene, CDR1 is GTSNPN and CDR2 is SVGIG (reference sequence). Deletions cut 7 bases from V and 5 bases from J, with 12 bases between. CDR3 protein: CAYMVGHEQYF. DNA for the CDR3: TGTGCCTACATGGTGGGGCACGAGCAGTACTTC.

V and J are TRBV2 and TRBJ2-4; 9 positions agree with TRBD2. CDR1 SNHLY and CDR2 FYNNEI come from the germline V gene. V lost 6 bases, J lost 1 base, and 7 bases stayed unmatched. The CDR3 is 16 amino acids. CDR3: CASRGLAGSAKNIQYF. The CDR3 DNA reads TGTGCCAGCAGGGGACTAGCCGGCTCGGCCAAAAACATTCAGTACTTC.

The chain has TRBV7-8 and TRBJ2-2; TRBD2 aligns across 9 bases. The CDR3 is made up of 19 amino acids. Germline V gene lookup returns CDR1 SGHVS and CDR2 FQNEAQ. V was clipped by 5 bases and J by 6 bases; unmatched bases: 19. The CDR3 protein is CASSPPGLAILRGAGELFF. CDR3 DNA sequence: TGTGCCAGCAGCCCGCCGGGACTAGCCATCCTGAGGGGCGCCGGGGAGCTGTTTTTT.